The entry below describes one T cell receptor (beta chain). Its cognate antigen is unknown. Constant-segment-primed 5'RACE gave TCR alpha and TCR beta cDNA libraries with sample barcodes and UMIs. TCRdb independently ran MiXCR on the 5' RACE reads; one entry per CDR3 protein. The sample yields 45,000 or so distinct CDR3 sequences, 5.5% to 8.5% seen once. This sample stems from a study of T-cell memory formation after mild COVID-19. Looking at the study overall: Clustering of TCRs was largely donor specific. Findings and caveats of the study: Shrinking CD4+ clones resided mostly in CM and EM, and CD8+ ones in EMRA. Specificity for SARS-CoV-2 was not confirmed among the second-wave clones peaking on day 37.

CDR1 and CDR2 from the germline V gene are SNHLY and FYNNEI. J gave up 6 bases and V 6 bases, and 5 bases lay outside the gene matches. This CDR3 region has 13 residues. Sequencing was carried out using PBMCs or a T cell subset sorted from them (not recorded which). The chain combines TRBV2 with TRBJ1-1; TRBD1 matches at 9 bases. The source of this sequence is an adult who had mild COVID-19 (a few samples of this study predate the infection). Cell type and time point are not known. The CDR3 loop reads CASRGQGIAEAFF. CDR3 DNA sequence: TGTGCCAGCAGAGGACAGGGGATTGCTGAAGCTTTCTTT.